This TCR beta chain derives from a study of post-analysis software for immune sequencing data. For the study at large: Relapsing-remitting, secondary progressive and progressive-relapsing multiple sclerosis courses were included. Study-level results: In patients, five TRBV segments were more frequent than in controls, with TRBV5-6, TRBV5-1 and TRBV20-1 among them. Same-batch preparations were strongly co-clustered by F measure. Controls significantly exceeded multiple sclerosis patients in normalized Chao1 diversity.

Worth noting for this clonotype: Antigen specificity is unknown.

Included in the TCR beta cDNA libraries were unique molecular identifiers. MiXCR, applied by TCRdb to the PCR reads, yields one record per CDR3 protein. The data show hundreds of thousands of distinct CDR3 sequences, 55% to 60% seen once. Trimming removed 2 bases from V and 2 bases from J, with 9 bases in between. This CDR3 comprises 14 residues. Per germline, CDR1 SGHDT and CDR2 YYEEEE. This clonotype was sampled from a girl aged 2-10 years with multiple sclerosis. This chain uses TRBV5-6 with TRBJ2-3, with D uncertain. The sequencing sample was made of blood. In DNA, the CDR3 is TGTGCCAGCAGCTTAAGCCTCGACACAGATACGCAGTATTTT. Amino acids: CASSLSLDTDTQYF.